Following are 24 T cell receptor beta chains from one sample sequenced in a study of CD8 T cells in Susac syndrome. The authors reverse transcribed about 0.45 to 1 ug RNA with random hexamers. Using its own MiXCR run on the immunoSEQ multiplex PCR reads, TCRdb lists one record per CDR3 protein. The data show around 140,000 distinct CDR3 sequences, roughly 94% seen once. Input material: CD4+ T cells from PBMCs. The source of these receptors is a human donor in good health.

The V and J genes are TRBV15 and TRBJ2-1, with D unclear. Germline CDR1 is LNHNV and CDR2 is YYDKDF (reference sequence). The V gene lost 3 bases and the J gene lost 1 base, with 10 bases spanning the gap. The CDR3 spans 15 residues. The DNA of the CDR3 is TGTGCCACCAGCAGCGCACCAGAGTCCTACAATGAGCAGTTCTTC. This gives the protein CATSSAPESYNEQFF.

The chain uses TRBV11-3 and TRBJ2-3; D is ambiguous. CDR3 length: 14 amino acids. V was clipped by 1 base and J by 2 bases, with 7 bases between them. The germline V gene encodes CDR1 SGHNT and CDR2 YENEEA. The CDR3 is CASSLGPPTDTQYF. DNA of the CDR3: TGTGCCAGCAGCTTAGGTCCCCCCACAGATACGCAGTATTTT. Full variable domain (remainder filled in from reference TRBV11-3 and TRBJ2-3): EAGVVQSPRYKIIEKKQPVAFWCNPISGHNTLYWYLQNLGQGPELLIRYENEEAVDDSQLPKDRFSAERLKGVDSTLKIQPAELGDSAVYLCASSLGPPTDTQYFGPGTRLTVL.

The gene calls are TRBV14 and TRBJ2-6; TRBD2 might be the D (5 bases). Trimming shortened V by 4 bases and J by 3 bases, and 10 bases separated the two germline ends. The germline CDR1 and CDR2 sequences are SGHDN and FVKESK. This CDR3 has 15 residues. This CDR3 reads CASSRLGSGANVLTF. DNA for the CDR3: TGTGCCAGCAGCCGTTTGGGGAGTGGGGCCAACGTCCTGACTTTC.

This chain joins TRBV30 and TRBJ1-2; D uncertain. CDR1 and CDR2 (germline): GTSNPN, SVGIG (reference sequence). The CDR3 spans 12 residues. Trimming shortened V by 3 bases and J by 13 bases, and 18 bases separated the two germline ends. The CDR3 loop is CAWSFSADGPTF. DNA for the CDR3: TGTGCCTGGAGCTTCTCGGCGGACGGACCCACCTTC.

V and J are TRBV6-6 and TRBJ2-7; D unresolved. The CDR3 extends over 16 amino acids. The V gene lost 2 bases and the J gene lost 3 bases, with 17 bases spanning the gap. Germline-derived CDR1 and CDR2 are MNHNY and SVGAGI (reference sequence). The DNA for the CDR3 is TGTGCCAGCAGTTACAATATGGGTAACTCCTTCTACGAGCAGTACTTC. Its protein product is CASSYNMGNSFYEQYF.

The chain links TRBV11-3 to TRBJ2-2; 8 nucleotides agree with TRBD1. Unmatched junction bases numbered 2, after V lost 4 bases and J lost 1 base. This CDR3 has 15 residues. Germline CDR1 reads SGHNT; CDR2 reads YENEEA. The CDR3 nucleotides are TGTGCCAGCAGCTCGACAGGGGTGAACACCGGGGAGCTGTTTTTT. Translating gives CASSSTGVNTGELFF.

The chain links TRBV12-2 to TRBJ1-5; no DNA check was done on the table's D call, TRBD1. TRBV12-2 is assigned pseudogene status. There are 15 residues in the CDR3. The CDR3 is CASRPRTGPNQPQHF. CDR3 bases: TGTGCAAGTCGCCCCCGGACAGGCCCGAATCAGCCCCAGCATTTT.

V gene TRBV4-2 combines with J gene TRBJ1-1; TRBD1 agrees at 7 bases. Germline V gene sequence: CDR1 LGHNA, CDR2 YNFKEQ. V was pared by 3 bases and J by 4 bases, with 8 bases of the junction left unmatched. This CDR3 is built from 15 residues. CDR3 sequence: CASSHMTGMGTEAFF. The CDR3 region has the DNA TGTGCCAGCAGCCATATGACAGGGATGGGCACTGAAGCTTTCTTT.

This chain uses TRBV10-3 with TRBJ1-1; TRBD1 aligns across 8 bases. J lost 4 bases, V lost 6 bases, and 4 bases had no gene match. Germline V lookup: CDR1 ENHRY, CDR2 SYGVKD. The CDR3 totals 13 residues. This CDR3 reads CAIRTGEVTEAFF. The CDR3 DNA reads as TGTGCCATCAGGACAGGGGAGGTCACTGAAGCTTTCTTT.

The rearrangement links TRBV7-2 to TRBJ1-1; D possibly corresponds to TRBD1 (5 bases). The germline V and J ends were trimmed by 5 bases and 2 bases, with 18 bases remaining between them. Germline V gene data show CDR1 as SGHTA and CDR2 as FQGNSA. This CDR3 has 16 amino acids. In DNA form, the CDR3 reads TGTGCCAGCAGCCCCCGGGTGGGGCTCCTAAACACTGAAGCTTTCTTT. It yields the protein CASSPRVGLLNTEAFF.

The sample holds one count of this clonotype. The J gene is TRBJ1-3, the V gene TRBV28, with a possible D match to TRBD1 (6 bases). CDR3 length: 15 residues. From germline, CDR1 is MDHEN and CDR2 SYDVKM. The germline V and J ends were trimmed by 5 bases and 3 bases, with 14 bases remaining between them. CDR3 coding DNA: TGTGCCAGCAGTCTAGGGGGTACTCTTGGAAACACCATATATTTT. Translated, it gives CASSLGGTLGNTIYF. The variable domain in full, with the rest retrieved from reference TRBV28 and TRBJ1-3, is DVKVTQSSRYLVKRTGEKVFLECVQDMDHENMFWYRQDPGLGLRLIYFSYDVKMKEKGDIPEGYSVSREKKERFSLILESASTNQTSMYLCASSLGGTLGNTIYFGEGSWLTVV.

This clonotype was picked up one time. The CDR3 region is CASSLLYQETQYF. The CDR3 DNA is TGCGCCAGCAGCTTGTTGTACCAAGAGACCCAGTACTTC. This chain connects TRBV5-1 to TRBJ2-5; no clear D gene. CDR3 length: 13 residues. V gave up 1 base and J gave up 0 bases, with 4 bases separating them. The germline gives CDR1 SGHRS, CDR2 YFSETQ.

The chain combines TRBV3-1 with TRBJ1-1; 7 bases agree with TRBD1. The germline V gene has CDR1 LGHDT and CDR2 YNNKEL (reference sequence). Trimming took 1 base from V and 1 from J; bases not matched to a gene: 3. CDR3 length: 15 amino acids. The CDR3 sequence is CASSQGWTGNTEAFF. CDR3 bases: TGTGCCAGCAGCCAAGGCTGGACAGGGAACACTGAAGCTTTCTTT.

CDR3 region: CASRAGGNYGYTF. The DNA for the CDR3 is TGTGCCAGCAGGGCCGGGGGAAACTATGGCTACACCTTC. The rearrangement uses TRBV2 and TRBJ1-2; D may be TRBD1 (5 bases). Germline V gives CDR1 SNHLY, CDR2 FYNNEI. This CDR3 contains 13 residues. Trimming took 6 bases from V and 2 from J, leaving 10 bases between them.

DNA for the CDR3: TGTGCCAGCAGTCCCGGGACAGGGAAATACGAGCAGTACTTC. Encoded protein: CASSPGTGKYEQYF. This chain uses TRBV27 with TRBJ2-7; 9 positions match TRBD1. The CDR3 totals 14 residues. CDR1 and CDR2 from the germline V gene are MNHEY and SMNVEV (reference sequence). J gave up 4 bases and V 5 bases, and 6 bases lay outside the gene matches.

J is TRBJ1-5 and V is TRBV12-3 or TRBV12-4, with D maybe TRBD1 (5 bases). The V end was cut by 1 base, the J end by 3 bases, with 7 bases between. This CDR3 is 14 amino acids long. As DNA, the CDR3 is TGTGCCAGCAGTTTAGGAGGGGACAATCAGCCCCAGCATTTT. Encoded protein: CASSLGGDNQPQHF.

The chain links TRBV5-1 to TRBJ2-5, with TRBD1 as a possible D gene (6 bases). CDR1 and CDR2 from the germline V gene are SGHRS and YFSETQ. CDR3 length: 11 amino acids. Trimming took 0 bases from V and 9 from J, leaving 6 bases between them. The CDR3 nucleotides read TGCGCCAGCAGCTTGGGGGGGCCCCAGTACTTC. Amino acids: CASSLGGPQYF. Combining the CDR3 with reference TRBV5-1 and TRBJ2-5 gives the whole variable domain KAGVTQTPRYLIKTRGQQVTLSCSPISGHRSVSWYQQTPGQGLQFLFEYFSETQRNKGNFPGRFSGRQFSNSRSEMNVSTLELGDSALYLCASSLGGPQYFGPGTRLLVL.

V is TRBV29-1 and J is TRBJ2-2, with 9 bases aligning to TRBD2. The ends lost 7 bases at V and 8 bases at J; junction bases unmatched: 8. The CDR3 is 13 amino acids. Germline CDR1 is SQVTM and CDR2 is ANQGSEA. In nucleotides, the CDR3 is TGCAGCGCAGCAAGCGGGGGGCTAGGGGAGCTGTTTTTT. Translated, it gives CSAASGGLGELFF.

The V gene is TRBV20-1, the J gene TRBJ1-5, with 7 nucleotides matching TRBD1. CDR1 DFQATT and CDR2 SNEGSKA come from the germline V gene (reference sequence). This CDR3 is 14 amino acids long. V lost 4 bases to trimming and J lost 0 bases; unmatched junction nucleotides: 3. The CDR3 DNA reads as TGCAGTGCTACCGACAGGGCTAGCAATCAGCCCCAGCATTTT. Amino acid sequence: CSATDRASNQPQHF.

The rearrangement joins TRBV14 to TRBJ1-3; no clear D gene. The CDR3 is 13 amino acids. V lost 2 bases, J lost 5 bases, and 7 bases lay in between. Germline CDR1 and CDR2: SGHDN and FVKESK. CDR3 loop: CASSQLVRNTIYF. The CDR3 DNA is TGTGCCAGCAGCCAATTAGTTCGAAACACCATATATTTT.

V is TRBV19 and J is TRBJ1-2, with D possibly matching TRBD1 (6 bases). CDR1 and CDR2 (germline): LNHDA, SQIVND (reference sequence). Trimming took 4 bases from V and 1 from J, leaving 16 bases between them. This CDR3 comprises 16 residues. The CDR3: CASSTVGARGNYGYTF. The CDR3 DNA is TGTGCCAGTAGTACGGTTGGGGCCAGGGGTAACTATGGCTACACCTTC.

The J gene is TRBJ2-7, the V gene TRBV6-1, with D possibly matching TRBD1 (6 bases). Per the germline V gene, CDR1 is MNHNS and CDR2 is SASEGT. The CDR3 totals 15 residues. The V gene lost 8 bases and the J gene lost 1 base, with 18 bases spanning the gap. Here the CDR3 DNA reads TGTGCCAGCGCAGGCGACCAGGGGCCTTCCTACGAGCAGTACTTC. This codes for CASAGDQGPSYEQYF.

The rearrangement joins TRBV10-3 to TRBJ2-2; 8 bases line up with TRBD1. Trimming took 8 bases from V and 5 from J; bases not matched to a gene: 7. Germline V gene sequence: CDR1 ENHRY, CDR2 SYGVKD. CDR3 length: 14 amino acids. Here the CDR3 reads CAIQAGGRTGELFF. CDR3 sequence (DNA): TGTGCCATCCAGGCAGGGGGCCGGACCGGGGAGCTGTTTTTT.

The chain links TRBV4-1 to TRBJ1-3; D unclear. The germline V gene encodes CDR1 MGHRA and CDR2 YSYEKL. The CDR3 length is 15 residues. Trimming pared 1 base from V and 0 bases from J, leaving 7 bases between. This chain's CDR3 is CASSQGTVSGNTIYF. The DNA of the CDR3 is TGCGCCAGCAGCCAAGGGACGGTCTCTGGAAACACCATATATTTT.